What follows is one TCR beta chain and its context. This entry is derived from a study of blood T cell repertoires in COVID-19. Across the whole study: Specimens from acute and convalescent COVID-19 originated in the United States, Italy and Spain. The analysed material was cDNA or gDNA that came from T cells, B-cell-depleted T cells, or PBMCs.

V was clipped by 3 bases and J by 0 bases, with 13 bases between them. Germline loops: CDR1 KGHSH, CDR2 LQKENI. CDR3 size: 16 residues. The assay was immunoSEQ multiplex PCR, and TCRdb's table has in-frame clones only and misses some. Altogether over 120,000 clones are present, approximately 85% being singletons, with the ten largest covering approximately 1.8%. The TCR comes from a man between 65 and 85 years old with acute or convalescent COVID-19. The specimen was peripheral blood. The chain combines TRBV18 with TRBJ2-3; D might be TRBD2 (5 bases). CDR3 coding DNA: TGTGCCAGCTCACCCCGAGGGCCCGCTAGCACAGATACGCAGTATTTT. It codes for CASSPRGPASTDTQYF.